This T cell receptor (beta chain) was sequenced during a study of OX40 agonist ivuxolimab in advanced cancers. This table comes from immunoSEQ multiplex PCR, and its TCRdb copy is limited to in-frame clones, with some not included. This table has tens of thousands of clones, roughly nine tenths appearing once. Germline loops: CDR1 SGHVS, CDR2 FNYEAQ. V shed 6 bases and J shed 5 bases, with 19 bases lying between them. The CDR3 spans 15 residues. This chain links TRBV7-6 with TRBJ2-5; tentative D call: TRBD1 (6 bases). This TCR was recovered from an adult with an advanced solid tumor such as melanoma, head and neck, liver or kidney cancer. This specimen was CD4+ or CD8+ T cells sorted from blood, taken in a trial of the OX40 agonist ivuxolimab. DNA of the CDR3: TGTGCCAGCAGAGCCGGTACAGGGAGTTTTGAGACCCAGTACTTC. Translating it yields CASRAGTGSFETQYF.